These T cell receptor beta chains were read from a single sample in a study of TIL therapy for anti-PD-1-resistant metastatic lung cancer. The protocol was immunoSEQ multiplex PCR, while the TCRdb copy is restricted to in-frame clones and leaves out a portion. The sample includes some 90,000 clones, roughly 65% seen only once; the top ten take roughly 9.7%. The sample in question was tumor tissue, obtained at baseline. The receptors derive from a person between 25 and 80 years old with non-small cell lung cancer. CDR3s include the opening cysteine and the closing phenylalanine or tryptophan. D genes are given only for firm matches. Clone size is not always given. Where it is, it says once, few, many or a class for expanded clones.

v_gene: TRBV2; j_gene: TRBJ2-3; d_gene: TRBD2; abundance: NA; CDR3aa: CASSVSTSGRGGSDTQYF; CDR3nt: TGTGCCAGCAGTGTATCAACTAGCGGGAGGGGTGGCTCAGATACGCAGTATTTT
v_gene: TRBV6-5; j_gene: TRBJ2-1; d_gene: NA; abundance: NA; CDR3aa: CASIRGHEQFF; CDR3nt: TGTGCCAGCATACGGGGGCATGAGCAGTTCTTC
v_gene: TRBV4-3; j_gene: TRBJ1-1; d_gene: NA; abundance: NA; CDR3aa: CASSQSFLVTEAFF; CDR3nt: TGCGCCAGCAGCCAGTCTTTTTTGGTTACTGAAGCTTTCTTT
v_gene: TRBV28; j_gene: TRBJ2-7; d_gene: TRBD1; abundance: few; CDR3aa: CASRPGTGAYEQYF; CDR3nt: TGTGCCAGCAGACCCGGGACAGGGGCCTACGAGCAGTACTTC
v_gene: TRBV4-1; j_gene: TRBJ1-2; d_gene: NA; abundance: NA; CDR3aa: CASSHERPFYGYTF; CDR3nt: TGCGCCAGCAGCCACGAGAGACCATTCTATGGCTACACCTTC
v_gene: TRBV5-1; j_gene: TRBJ2-2; d_gene: NA; abundance: NA; CDR3aa: CASTQGGLNTGELFF; CDR3nt: TGCGCCAGCACCCAGGGCGGTTTGAACACCGGGGAGCTGTTTTTT
v_gene: TRBV19; j_gene: TRBJ2-3; d_gene: TRBD1; abundance: NA; CDR3aa: CASSMGPIRGRRTDTQYF; CDR3nt: TGTGCCAGTAGTATGGGGCCGATCAGGGGGCGCCGCACAGATACGCAGTATTTT
v_gene: TRBV6-2/TRBV6-3; j_gene: TRBJ2-5; d_gene: NA; abundance: NA; CDR3aa: CASSYRETQYF; CDR3nt: TGTGCCAGCAGTTACAGGGAGACCCAGTACTTC
v_gene: TRBV19; j_gene: TRBJ2-2; d_gene: NA; abundance: NA; CDR3aa: CASKPISWDLKTGELFF; CDR3nt: TGTGCCAGTAAGCCCATCTCCTGGGACTTGAAGACCGGGGAGCTGTTTTTT
v_gene: TRBV5-1; j_gene: TRBJ2-2; d_gene: NA; abundance: NA; CDR3aa: CASSLSAPTGELFF; CDR3nt: TGCGCCAGCAGCTTGTCGGCGCCGACCGGGGAGCTGTTTTTT
v_gene: TRBV27; j_gene: TRBJ1-2; d_gene: NA; abundance: NA; CDR3aa: CASSSRRSNYGYTF; CDR3nt: TGTGCCAGCAGTTCCAGGAGATCCAACTATGGCTACACCTTC
v_gene: TRBV12-3/TRBV12-4; j_gene: TRBJ2-5; d_gene: TRBD2; abundance: NA; CDR3aa: CASGSGNKETQYF; CDR3nt: TGTGCCAGCGGTAGCGGGAATAAAGAGACCCAGTACTTC
v_gene: TRBV28; j_gene: TRBJ1-2; d_gene: TRBD1; abundance: many; CDR3aa: CASSPTGGGYGYTF; CDR3nt: TGTGCCAGCAGTCCGACAGGGGGTGGCTATGGCTACACCTTC
v_gene: TRBV6-5; j_gene: TRBJ1-2; d_gene: NA; abundance: NA; CDR3aa: CASSYGRGQGYTF; CDR3nt: TGTGCCAGCAGTTACGGGCGGGGGCAAGGCTACACCTTC
v_gene: TRBV4-2; j_gene: TRBJ2-3; d_gene: NA; abundance: NA; CDR3aa: CASREGIADSTDTQYF; CDR3nt: TGTGCCAGCAGAGAAGGGATAGCGGATAGCACAGATACGCAGTATTTT
v_gene: TRBV6-5; j_gene: TRBJ1-4; d_gene: NA; abundance: NA; CDR3aa: CASSYSRVNEKLFF; CDR3nt: TGTGCCAGCAGTTACTCCAGGGTAAATGAAAAACTGTTTTTT
v_gene: TRBV7-2; j_gene: TRBJ2-2; d_gene: NA; abundance: NA; CDR3aa: CASKTGTANTGELFF; CDR3nt: TGTGCCAGTAAAACCGGGACTGCGAACACCGGGGAGCTGTTTTTT
v_gene: TRBV29-1; j_gene: TRBJ2-5; d_gene: TRBD1; abundance: few; CDR3aa: CSVAGTEETQYF; CDR3nt: TGCAGCGTCGCCGGGACAGAAGAGACCCAGTACTTC
v_gene: TRBV5-6; j_gene: TRBJ1-2; d_gene: NA; abundance: NA; CDR3aa: CASSPYRDGGAGGIYGYTF; CDR3nt: TGTGCCAGCAGCCCGTACCGGGACGGAGGAGCTGGTGGGATCTATGGCTACACCTTC
v_gene: TRBV6-5; j_gene: TRBJ1-2; d_gene: TRBD1; abundance: NA; CDR3aa: CASSWTGRYTF; CDR3nt: TGTGCCAGCAGTTGGACAGGGCGCTACACCTTC
v_gene: TRBV7-2; j_gene: TRBJ1-4; d_gene: NA; abundance: NA; CDR3aa: CASSTGPREKLFF; CDR3nt: TGTGCCAGCAGCACCGGCCCGAGAGAAAAACTGTTTTTT
v_gene: TRBV4-3; j_gene: TRBJ2-1; d_gene: NA; abundance: NA; CDR3aa: CASSQGYVGDTYNEQFF; CDR3nt: TGCGCCAGCAGCCAAGGCTACGTCGGGGACACCTACAATGAGCAGTTCTTC
v_gene: TRBV14; j_gene: TRBJ2-2; d_gene: TRBD2; abundance: NA; CDR3aa: CASSRTSGSNTGELFF; CDR3nt: TGTGCCAGCAGCCGGACTAGCGGATCGAACACCGGGGAGCTGTTTTTT
v_gene: TRBV10-1; j_gene: TRBJ2-4; d_gene: NA; abundance: NA; CDR3aa: CASMGEGENIQYF; CDR3nt: TGCGCCAGCATGGGAGAGGGCGAAAACATTCAGTACTTC
v_gene: TRBV5-8; j_gene: TRBJ2-2; d_gene: NA; abundance: NA; CDR3aa: CASSLIHGELFF; CDR3nt: TGTGCCAGCAGCTTGATTCACGGGGAGCTGTTTTTT
v_gene: TRBV28; j_gene: TRBJ1-5; d_gene: NA; abundance: NA; CDR3aa: CASSLSPGALGRNQPQHF; CDR3nt: TGTGCCAGCAGTCTATCCCCAGGGGCGCTAGGACGCAATCAGCCCCAGCATTTT
v_gene: TRBV9; j_gene: TRBJ1-6; d_gene: TRBD1; abundance: NA; CDR3aa: CASTPGDRGNSPLHF; CDR3nt: TGTGCCAGCACCCCCGGGGACAGGGGAAACTCACCCCTCCACTTT
v_gene: TRBV19; j_gene: TRBJ2-5; d_gene: TRBD2; abundance: NA; CDR3aa: CASSFRLAGGGQETQYF; CDR3nt: TGTGCCAGTAGTTTCCGACTAGCGGGGGGAGGGCAAGAGACCCAGTACTTC
v_gene: TRBV5-6; j_gene: TRBJ2-7; d_gene: NA; abundance: NA; CDR3aa: CASSLRGTYEQYF; CDR3nt: TGTGCCAGCAGCTTACGGGGGACCTACGAGCAGTACTTC
v_gene: TRBV19; j_gene: TRBJ2-3; d_gene: TRBD1; abundance: NA; CDR3aa: CASSNRGPSTDTQYF; CDR3nt: TGTGCCAGTAGTAACAGGGGTCCTAGCACAGATACGCAGTATTTT
v_gene: TRBV28; j_gene: TRBJ2-7; d_gene: TRBD1; abundance: NA; CDR3aa: CASTTSGTGQYEQYF; CDR3nt: TGTGCCAGCACAACGTCCGGGACAGGACAATACGAGCAGTACTTC
v_gene: TRBV30; j_gene: TRBJ1-2; d_gene: NA; abundance: NA; CDR3aa: CAWSNQRGGYTF; CDR3nt: TGTGCCTGGAGTAACCAGCGAGGGGGCTACACCTTC
v_gene: TRBV19; j_gene: TRBJ2-1; d_gene: TRBD1; abundance: NA; CDR3aa: CASSFSGQGGNNEQFF; CDR3nt: TGTGCCAGTAGTTTTTCGGGACAGGGAGGAAACAATGAGCAGTTCTTC
v_gene: TRBV6-5; j_gene: TRBJ2-7; d_gene: TRBD1; abundance: NA; CDR3aa: CASSYSGDRAYEQYF; CDR3nt: TGTGCCAGCAGTTACTCGGGGGACAGGGCCTACGAGCAGTACTTC
v_gene: TRBV27; j_gene: TRBJ2-1; d_gene: TRBD2; abundance: NA; CDR3aa: CASSLGRETLEQFF; CDR3nt: TGTGCCAGCAGTTTGGGGCGGGAGACTCTTGAGCAGTTCTTC
v_gene: TRBV7-9; j_gene: TRBJ2-7; d_gene: NA; abundance: few; CDR3aa: CASSRRQYEQYF; CDR3nt: TGTGCCAGCAGCCGTAGACAGTACGAGCAGTACTTC
v_gene: TRBV7-3; j_gene: TRBJ2-3; d_gene: TRBD1; abundance: NA; CDR3aa: CASSGDRTDTQYF; CDR3nt: TGTGCCAGCAGCGGGGACAGGACAGATACGCAGTATTTT
v_gene: TRBV6-4; j_gene: TRBJ1-5; d_gene: NA; abundance: NA; CDR3aa: CASSPRSGWNQPQHF; CDR3nt: TGTGCCAGCAGTCCACGCTCGGGGTGGAATCAGCCCCAGCATTTT
v_gene: TRBV7-9; j_gene: TRBJ2-3; d_gene: NA; abundance: NA; CDR3aa: CASSFPTDTQYF; CDR3nt: TGTGCCAGCAGCTTTCCTACAGATACGCAGTATTTT
v_gene: TRBV6-5; j_gene: TRBJ2-5; d_gene: TRBD1; abundance: NA; CDR3aa: CASSSDRVGETQYF; CDR3nt: TGTGCCAGCAGTTCGGACAGGGTGGGAGAGACCCAGTACTTC
v_gene: TRBV11-2; j_gene: TRBJ2-7; d_gene: TRBD1; abundance: few; CDR3aa: CASSEDRVFPYEQYF; CDR3nt: TGTGCCAGCAGCGAAGACAGGGTTTTCCCCTACGAGCAGTACTTC
v_gene: TRBV7-2; j_gene: TRBJ1-3; d_gene: NA; abundance: NA; CDR3aa: CASSPRGTQSSGNTIYF; CDR3nt: TGTGCCAGCAGCCCCAGGGGAACCCAGAGCTCTGGAAACACCATATATTTT
v_gene: TRBV11-2; j_gene: TRBJ2-5; d_gene: TRBD2; abundance: NA; CDR3aa: CASSSNLGGTQETQYF; CDR3nt: TGTGCCAGCAGCTCCAATCTGGGGGGGACTCAAGAGACCCAGTACTTC
v_gene: TRBV12-5; j_gene: TRBJ2-1; d_gene: TRBD2; abundance: once; CDR3aa: CASGLGGLPHEQFF; CDR3nt: TGTGCTAGTGGTTTGGGGGGACTACCCCATGAGCAGTTCTTC
v_gene: TRBV2; j_gene: TRBJ2-1; d_gene: NA; abundance: NA; CDR3aa: CASRVTGLRGDEQFF; CDR3nt: TGTGCCAGCAGGGTTACAGGGTTAAGAGGGGATGAGCAGTTCTTC
v_gene: TRBV5-4; j_gene: TRBJ2-2; d_gene: TRBD2; abundance: NA; CDR3aa: CASSLEVGLAGGLNTGELFF; CDR3nt: TGTGCCAGCAGCCTCGAGGTCGGACTAGCGGGGGGGTTGAACACCGGGGAGCTGTTTTTT
v_gene: TRBV7-2; j_gene: TRBJ2-1; d_gene: TRBD2; abundance: once; CDR3aa: CASSSNPTSGARMENEQFF; CDR3nt: TGTGCCAGCAGCTCTAATCCCACTAGCGGGGCGAGGATGGAGAATGAGCAGTTCTTC
v_gene: TRBV27; j_gene: TRBJ2-1; d_gene: TRBD2; abundance: NA; CDR3aa: CASSFPGLAGSNEQFF; CDR3nt: TGTGCCAGCAGTTTTCCGGGACTAGCGGGCTCTAATGAGCAGTTCTTC
v_gene: TRBV4-3; j_gene: TRBJ2-3; d_gene: NA; abundance: NA; CDR3aa: CASSPDRHKDTQYF; CDR3nt: TGCGCCAGCAGCCCTGACAGGCATAAAGATACGCAGTATTTT
v_gene: TRBV7-9; j_gene: TRBJ1-3; d_gene: TRBD1; abundance: NA; CDR3aa: CASSGRQGSSGNTIYF; CDR3nt: TGTGCCAGCAGCGGCCGACAGGGGAGCTCTGGAAACACCATATATTTT
v_gene: TRBV10-3; j_gene: TRBJ1-1; d_gene: NA; abundance: NA; CDR3aa: CATQVQGRAEAFF; CDR3nt: TGTGCCACACAAGTACAGGGTCGAGCTGAAGCTTTCTTT
v_gene: TRBV28; j_gene: TRBJ2-1; d_gene: NA; abundance: NA; CDR3aa: CASRRYNEQFF; CDR3nt: TGTGCCAGCAGGAGGTACAATGAGCAGTTCTTC
v_gene: TRBV5-1; j_gene: TRBJ2-1; d_gene: TRBD2; abundance: few; CDR3aa: CASSLADSSGGYNEQFF; CDR3nt: TGCGCCAGCAGCCTCGCGGACTCTAGCGGGGGGTACAATGAGCAGTTCTTC